The rows below give T cell receptor beta chains drawn from one sample of a study of shared clonotypes between healthy human individuals. TCRdb's copy holds only in-frame clones and misses some; the assay was immunoSEQ multiplex PCR. Among some 500,000 clones listed, roughly 95% were seen once. The sequencing input was naive CD4+ T cells sorted from blood. The receptors come from a woman in her thirties in good health. Both conserved end residues are part of each CDR3. The D gene is left open where the match is weak. Clone size is given for some rows only: seen once, a few or many times, or a class if the clone is expanded.

TRBD2,-,TRBV5-1,TRBJ2-3,CASSIQGTSGILDTQYF,TGCGCCAGCAGCATCCAAGGGACTAGCGGGATCTTAGATACGCAGTATTTT
-,-,TRBV28,TRBJ2-3,CASSLTRRIDTQYF,TGTGCCAGCAGTTTGACTAGAAGGATAGATACGCAGTATTTT
TRBD2,-,TRBV5-1,TRBJ2-7,CASSFLREGNEQYF,TGCGCCAGCAGCTTTCTACGGGAGGGTAACGAGCAGTACTTC
-,-,TRBV28,TRBJ1-4,CASKGQLNEKLFF,TGTGCCAGCAAAGGACAGCTCAATGAAAAACTGTTTTTT
-,-,TRBV29-1,TRBJ2-7,CSVWVAGEFEQYF,TGCAGCGTATGGGTGGCAGGGGAGTTCGAGCAGTACTTC
-,few,TRBV6-5,TRBJ1-3,CASRHRQGNTIYF,TGTGCCAGCAGACACCGCCAGGGAAACACCATATATTTT
TRBD1,-,TRBV4-2,TRBJ2-6,CASSHQGAGANVLTF,TGTGCCAGCAGCCACCAGGGGGCTGGGGCCAACGTCCTGACTTTC
-,-,TRBV28,TRBJ1-5,CASSPTGGYNQPQHF,TGTGCCAGCAGCCCAACGGGGGGGTACAATCAGCCCCAGCATTTT
TRBD1,-,TRBV19,TRBJ2-2,CASSIGQGVWTGELFF,TGTGCCAGTAGTATTGGGCAGGGGGTTTGGACCGGGGAGCTGTTTTTT
-,-,TRBV5-1,TRBJ2-2,CASSWFGRVTEPNTGELFF,TGCGCCAGCAGCTGGTTCGGCAGGGTCACCGAACCGAACACCGGGGAGCTGTTTTTT
TRBD1,-,TRBV19,TRBJ2-7,CASSIRTGGSYEQYF,TGTGCCAGTAGTATTCGAACAGGGGGTTCCTACGAGCAGTACTTC
-,-,TRBV27,TRBJ2-7,CASSLGHSYEQYF,TGTGCCAGCAGTTTAGGCCATTCTTACGAGCAGTACTTC
-,-,TRBV18,TRBJ1-1,CASSLGGQNTEAFF,TGTGCCAGCTCCCTCGGGGGCCAGAACACTGAAGCTTTCTTT
-,-,TRBV5-1,TRBJ1-1,CASSQAQGNTEAFF,TGCGCCAGCAGTCAAGCACAGGGGAACACTGAAGCTTTCTTT
-,-,TRBV28,TRBJ2-2,CASSFRPQGTGELFF,TGTGCCAGCAGTTTTCGGCCCCAAGGGACCGGGGAGCTGTTTTTT
-,-,TRBV11-2,TRBJ2-1,CASSLDLQRYNEQFF,TGTGCCAGCAGCTTAGATCTTCAGCGGTACAATGAGCAGTTCTTC
-,-,TRBV30,TRBJ2-7,CAWSVGDRVGAPRYEQYF,TGTGCCTGGAGTGTAGGAGACCGGGTTGGAGCTCCAAGGTACGAGCAGTACTTC
TRBD2,-,TRBV4-1,TRBJ2-2,CASSQEGLAGGAGELFF,TGCGCCAGCAGCCAAGAGGGACTAGCGGGAGGGGCCGGGGAGCTGTTTTTT
TRBD2,-,TRBV7-9,TRBJ2-7,CASSLAARGKTSGGYEQYF,TGTGCCAGCAGCTTAGCGGCACGAGGAAAAACTAGCGGAGGCTACGAGCAGTACTTC
TRBD2,-,TRBV28,TRBJ2-7,CASTSGASYEQYF,TGTGCCAGCACCAGCGGGGCATCCTACGAGCAGTACTTC
-,-,TRBV18,TRBJ2-7,CASSPPGHYSYEQYF,TGTGCCAGCTCACCACCTGGACACTATTCCTACGAGCAGTACTTC
-,few,TRBV10-3,TRBJ1-5,CAISSGPDGNQPQHF,TGTGCCATCAGTAGCGGGCCGGACGGCAATCAGCCCCAGCATTTT
TRBD1,-,TRBV7-9,TRBJ2-7,CASSSGTGTYEQYF,TGTGCCAGCAGTTCCGGGACAGGGACCTACGAGCAGTACTTC
-,once,TRBV2,TRBJ2-1,CASSGGVLASRGEQFF,TGTGCCAGCTCCGGAGGAGTACTAGCGTCGAGGGGGGAGCAGTTCTTC
-,-,TRBV9,TRBJ1-1,CASSVEMNTEAFF,TGTGCCAGCAGCGTAGAGATGAACACTGAAGCTTTCTTT
-,-,TRBV10-3,TRBJ1-4,CAIGQPNEKLFF,TGTGCCATTGGACAGCCTAATGAAAAACTGTTTTTT
TRBD2,-,TRBV2,TRBJ2-7,CAITAWGLATVREQYF,TGTGCCATTACCGCTTGGGGACTAGCCACTGTTCGTGAGCAGTACTTC
-,-,TRBV7-2,TRBJ2-7,CASSSSSYEQYF,TGTGCCAGCAGCTCATCTTCATACGAGCAGTACTTC
TRBD1,-,TRBV5-1,TRBJ2-3,CASSLADRGTDTQYF,TGCGCCAGCAGCTTGGCGGACAGGGGTACAGATACGCAGTATTTT
TRBD1,-,TRBV4-1,TRBJ2-3,CASGGQVADTQYF,TGCGCCAGCGGCGGACAGGTGGCAGATACGCAGTATTTT
-,-,TRBV6-6,TRBJ1-1,CASRPTGSRGGTEAFF,TGTGCCAGCAGGCCAACAGGATCCCGGGGGGGCACTGAAGCTTTCTTT
-,-,TRBV6-4,TRBJ1-1,CASSDRGEAFF,TGTGCCAGCAGTGACAGGGGAGAAGCTTTCTTT
-,-,TRBV29-1,TRBJ1-4,CSVRDTNEKLFF,TGCAGCGTTCGGGACACCAATGAAAAACTGTTTTTT
-,-,TRBV27,TRBJ1-5,CASSRQNSYSNQPQHF,TGTGCCAGCAGCCGACAGAACAGCTATAGCAATCAGCCCCAGCATTTT
TRBD1,-,TRBV6-1,TRBJ1-1,CASSDQIGTGRTFF,TGTGCCAGCAGTGACCAAATAGGGACAGGTAGAACTTTCTTT
TRBD2,-,TRBV29-1,TRBJ2-1,CSVVSGVKGEQFF,TGCAGCGTTGTAAGCGGGGTCAAGGGTGAGCAGTTCTTC
-,-,TRBV2,TRBJ1-5,CASNGQTLSNQPQHF,TGTGCCAGCAATGGACAGACTTTGAGCAATCAGCCCCAGCATTTT